This T cell receptor (beta chain) was captured by sequencing in a study of CD8+ T cells in alopecia areata. As for this clone: Antigen specificity is unknown.

The sequencing template was cDNA reverse transcribed from extracted RNA. Assay used: immunoSEQ multiplex PCR; TCRdb lists only in-frame clones, some missing. The sample has some 120,000 clones; less than 50% are singletons. Germline V gene lookup returns CDR1 MNHEY and CDR2 SMNVEV (reference sequence). This CDR3 spans 14 amino acids. V gave up 5 bases and J gave up 1 base, with 8 bases separating them. Regarding the study as a whole: Normal scalp showed lower clonality than lesional scalp, especially alopecia totalis/universalis. In scalp samples, resident alphabeta T cells of normal skin are also sequenced.

Punch biopsies of lesional scalp, plus peripheral blood, were taken from alopecia areata patients. Isolation of CD4+ and CD8+ T cells from PBMCs was achieved by sorting. V gene TRBV27 combines with J gene TRBJ2-2; no clear D. Material for sequencing was NKG2D-low CD8+ T cells sorted from blood. The TCR comes from a human donor with alopecia areata. This CDR3 reads CASSPRQNTGELFF. CDR3 coding DNA: TGTGCCAGCAGTCCCCGACAGAACACCGGGGAGCTGTTTTTT.